This paragraph reports one T cell receptor beta chain. What it recognizes is unknown. The sample is drawn from a study of cytomegalovirus exposure and HLA in healthy donors. Study-wide findings and caveats: Earlier findings revealed that most TCR beta V segments proved productive either about 87% or about 30% of the time.

PCR used 60 Vbeta primers and 13 Jbeta primers. Measured with immunoSEQ multiplex PCR; TCRdb has only the in-frame clones, and not every one. This table holds 170,000 or so clones, 77% found once. With 0 bases removed from V and 5 bases from J, the gap between germline ends came to 13 bases. The CDR3 extends over 15 amino acids. Germline V lookup: CDR1 MNHNS, CDR2 SASEGT. What was sequenced was PBMCs. This TCR was sampled from a woman in her 30s in good health and CMV-seropositive. The J gene is TRBJ2-5, the V gene TRBV6-1; D possibly corresponds to TRBD2 (6 bases). In DNA form, the CDR3 reads TGTGCCAGCAGTGAAGCACTTACTAGCTTTGAGACCCAGTACTTC. Translated, it gives CASSEALTSFETQYF.